A single sample gave rise to the 2 T cell receptor beta chains below, sequenced in a study of regulatory T cells in long-lasting Graves disease. Stated time point: newly diagnosed GD, antithyroid drugs for less than 3 months. Preparation of the TCR library used RNA extracted from PBMCs. Construction of the TCR beta libraries employed iRepertoire HTBI primers in conjunction with Arm-PCR of CDR3 regions. Each CDR3 protein is one row after TCRdb ran MiXCR on the multiplex PCR reads. The sample yields about 210,000 distinct CDR3 sequences, approximately 18% seen once. This sample also belongs to another study, concerning T cells in Graves' hyperthyroidism and ophthalmopathy.

The source was peripheral blood mononuclear cells (PBMCs), collected at new diagnosis, from a patient treated with antithyroid drugs. These receptor sequences come from a woman between 25 and 40 years old with Graves disease.

The chain uses TRBV27 and TRBJ1-6, with TRBD1 matching over 7 bases. J was trimmed by 0 bases and V by 5 bases; bases with no gene match: 7. Germline assignment: CDR1 MNHEY and CDR2 SMNVEV (reference sequence). This CDR3 is 17 amino acids long. The CDR3 here is CASSRSTGYSYNSPLHF. The CDR3 coding sequence is TGTGCCAGCAGTAGATCGACAGGGTACTCCTATAATTCACCCCTCCACTTT.

This clonotype was counted between two and nine times. The junction shows a germline mismatch at one end, possibly a read error. The CDR3 loop reads CASSLGTDNTGELLF. CDR3 in DNA: TGTGCCAGCAGCTTGGGGACAGATAACACCGGGGAGCTGCTTTTT. The chain combines TRBV5-4 with TRBJ2-2, with D possibly TRBD1 on 6 matching bases. There are 15 residues in the CDR3. The germline gives CDR1 SGHNT, CDR2 YYREEE (reference sequence).